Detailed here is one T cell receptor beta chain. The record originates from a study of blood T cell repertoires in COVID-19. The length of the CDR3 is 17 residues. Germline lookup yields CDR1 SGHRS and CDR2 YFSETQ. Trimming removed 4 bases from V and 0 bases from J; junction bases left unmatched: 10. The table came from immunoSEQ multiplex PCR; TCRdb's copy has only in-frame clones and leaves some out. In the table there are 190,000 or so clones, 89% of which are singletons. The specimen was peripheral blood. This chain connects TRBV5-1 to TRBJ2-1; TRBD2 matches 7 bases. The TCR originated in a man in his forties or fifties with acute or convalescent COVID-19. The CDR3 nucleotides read TGCGCCAGCAGCGTCGGGGGGACCGCGAGCTCCTACAATGAGCAGTTCTTC. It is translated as CASSVGGTASSYNEQFF.